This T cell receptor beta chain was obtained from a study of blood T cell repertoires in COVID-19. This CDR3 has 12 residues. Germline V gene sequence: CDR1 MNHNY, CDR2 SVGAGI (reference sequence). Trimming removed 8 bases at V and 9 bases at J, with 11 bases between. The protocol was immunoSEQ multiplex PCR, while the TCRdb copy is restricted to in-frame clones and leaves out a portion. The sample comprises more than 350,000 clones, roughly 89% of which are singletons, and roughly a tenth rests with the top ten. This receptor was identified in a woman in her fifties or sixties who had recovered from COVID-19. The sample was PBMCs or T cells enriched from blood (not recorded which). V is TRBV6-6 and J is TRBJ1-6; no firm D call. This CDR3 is CASFAFGSPLHF. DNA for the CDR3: TGTGCCAGCTTCGCATTCGGTTCACCCCTCCACTTT.